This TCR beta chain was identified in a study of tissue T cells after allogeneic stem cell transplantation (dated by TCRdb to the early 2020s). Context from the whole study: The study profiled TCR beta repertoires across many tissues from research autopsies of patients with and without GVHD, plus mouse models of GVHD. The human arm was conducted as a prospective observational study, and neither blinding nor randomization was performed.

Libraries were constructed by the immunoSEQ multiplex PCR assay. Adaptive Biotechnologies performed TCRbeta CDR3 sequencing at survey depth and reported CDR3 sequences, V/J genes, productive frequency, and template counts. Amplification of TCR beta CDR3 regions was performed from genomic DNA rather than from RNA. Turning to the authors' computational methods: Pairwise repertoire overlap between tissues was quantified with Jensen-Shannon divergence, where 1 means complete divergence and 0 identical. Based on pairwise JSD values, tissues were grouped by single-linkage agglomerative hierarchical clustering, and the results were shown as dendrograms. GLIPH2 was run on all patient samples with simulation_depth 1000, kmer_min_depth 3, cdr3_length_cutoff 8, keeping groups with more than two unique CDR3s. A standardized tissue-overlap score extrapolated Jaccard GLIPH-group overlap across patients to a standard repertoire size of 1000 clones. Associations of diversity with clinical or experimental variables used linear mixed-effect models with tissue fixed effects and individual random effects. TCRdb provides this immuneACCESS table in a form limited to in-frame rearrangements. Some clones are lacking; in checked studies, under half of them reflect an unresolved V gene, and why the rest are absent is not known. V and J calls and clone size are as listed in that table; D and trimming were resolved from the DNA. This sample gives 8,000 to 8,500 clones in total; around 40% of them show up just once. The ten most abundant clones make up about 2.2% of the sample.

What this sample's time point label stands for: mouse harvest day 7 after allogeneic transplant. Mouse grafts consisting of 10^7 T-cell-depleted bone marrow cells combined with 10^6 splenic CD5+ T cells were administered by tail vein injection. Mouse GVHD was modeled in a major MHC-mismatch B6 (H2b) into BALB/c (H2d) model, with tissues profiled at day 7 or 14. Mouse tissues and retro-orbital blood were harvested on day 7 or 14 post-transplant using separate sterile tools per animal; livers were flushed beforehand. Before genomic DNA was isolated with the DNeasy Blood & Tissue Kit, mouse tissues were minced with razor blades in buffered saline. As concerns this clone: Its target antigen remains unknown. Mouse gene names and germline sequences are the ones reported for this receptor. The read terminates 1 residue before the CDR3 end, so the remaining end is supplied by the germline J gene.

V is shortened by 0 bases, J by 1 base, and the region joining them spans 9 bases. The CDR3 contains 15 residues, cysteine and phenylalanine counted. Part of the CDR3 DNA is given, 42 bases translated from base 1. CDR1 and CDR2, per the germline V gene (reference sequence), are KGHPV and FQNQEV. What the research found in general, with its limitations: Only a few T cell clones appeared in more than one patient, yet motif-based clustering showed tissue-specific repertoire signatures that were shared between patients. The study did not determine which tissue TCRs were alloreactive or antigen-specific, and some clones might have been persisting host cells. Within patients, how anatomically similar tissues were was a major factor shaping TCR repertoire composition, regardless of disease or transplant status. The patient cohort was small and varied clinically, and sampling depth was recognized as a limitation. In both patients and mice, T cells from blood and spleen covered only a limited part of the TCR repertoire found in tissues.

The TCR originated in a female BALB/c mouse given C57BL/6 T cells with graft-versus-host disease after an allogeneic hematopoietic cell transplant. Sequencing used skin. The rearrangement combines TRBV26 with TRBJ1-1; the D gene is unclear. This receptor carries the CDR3 CASSLSIAANTEVFF. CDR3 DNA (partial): TGTGCCAGCAGTCTGTCGATCGCAGCGAACACAGAAGTCTTC.